Listed below are T cell receptor beta chains from one sample, sequenced in a study of technical replicates of blood from a few donors. Some clones are missing from TCRdb's copy, which holds only in-frame ones; the method was immunoSEQ multiplex PCR. There are approximately 85,000 clones in the sample; 92% occur only once, and 0.27% lies in the top ten. Sequencing was performed on T cells isolated from PBMCs. The origin of the receptors is a human donor in good health. CDR3s include the opening cysteine and the closing phenylalanine or tryptophan. Each record gives: clone size, V gene, J gene, D gene, CDR3 protein, CDR3 DNA. The D gene is left open where the match is weak. Clone size, where shown, is once, few, many, or a class for clones that have expanded.

clone size: -
V gene: TRBV5-1
J gene: TRBJ2-2
D gene: TRBD1
CDR3 protein: CASSLVDRGNTGELFF
CDR3 DNA: TGCGCCAGCAGCTTGGTGGACAGGGGGAACACCGGGGAGCTGTTTTTT

clone size: -
V gene: TRBV7-9
J gene: TRBJ2-7
D gene: TRBD1
CDR3 protein: CASSLAGQGMGEQYF
CDR3 DNA: TGTGCCAGCAGCTTAGCGGGACAGGGAATGGGCGAGCAGTACTTC

clone size: -
V gene: TRBV5-6
J gene: TRBJ2-7
D gene: -
CDR3 protein: CASSGGGFSYEQYF
CDR3 DNA: TGTGCCAGCAGTGGCGGAGGGTTTTCCTACGAGCAGTACTTC

clone size: once
V gene: TRBV19
J gene: TRBJ1-2
D gene: TRBD1
CDR3 protein: CASSIVRVGTDYGYTF
CDR3 DNA: TGTGCCAGTAGTATCGTGAGGGTGGGGACAGATTATGGCTACACCTTC

clone size: -
V gene: TRBV7-9
J gene: TRBJ2-3
D gene: -
CDR3 protein: CASSPRGLLGTDTQYF
CDR3 DNA: TGTGCCAGCAGCCCAAGGGGGTTATTGGGCACAGATACGCAGTATTTT

clone size: -
V gene: TRBV5-4
J gene: TRBJ2-3
D gene: TRBD2
CDR3 protein: CASSSGLAGVGDTQYF
CDR3 DNA: TGTGCCAGCAGCTCGGGACTAGCGGGGGTAGGGGATACGCAGTATTTT

clone size: once
V gene: TRBV5-1
J gene: TRBJ2-7
D gene: -
CDR3 protein: CASKLLQGPSYEQYF
CDR3 DNA: TGCGCCAGCAAATTACTCCAGGGCCCCTCCTACGAGCAGTACTTC

clone size: -
V gene: TRBV9
J gene: TRBJ1-1
D gene: TRBD1
CDR3 protein: CASSASQGATEAFF
CDR3 DNA: TGTGCCAGCAGCGCGAGCCAGGGGGCCACTGAAGCTTTCTTT

clone size: -
V gene: TRBV6-1
J gene: TRBJ1-5
D gene: TRBD1
CDR3 protein: CASSEARTGGNQPQHF
CDR3 DNA: TGTGCCAGCAGTGAAGCCCGGACAGGGGGCAATCAGCCCCAGCATTTT

clone size: -
V gene: TRBV6-4
J gene: TRBJ2-1
D gene: TRBD2
CDR3 protein: CASSVTLAVNEQFF
CDR3 DNA: TGTGCCAGCAGTGTAACCCTAGCGGTCAATGAGCAGTTCTTC

clone size: -
V gene: TRBV28
J gene: TRBJ2-2
D gene: TRBD1
CDR3 protein: CASQGAGTGELFF
CDR3 DNA: TGTGCCAGTCAGGGGGCAGGTACCGGGGAGCTGTTTTTT

clone size: -
V gene: TRBV5-1
J gene: TRBJ1-2
D gene: -
CDR3 protein: CASSPSTLSYGYTF
CDR3 DNA: TGCGCCAGCAGCCCCTCGACTCTCTCTTATGGCTACACCTTC

clone size: -
V gene: TRBV7-9
J gene: TRBJ2-5
D gene: TRBD1
CDR3 protein: CASSSPGTGRRETQYF
CDR3 DNA: TGTGCCAGCAGCTCGCCCGGGACAGGGCGAAGGGAGACCCAGTACTTC

clone size: -
V gene: TRBV6-6
J gene: TRBJ2-7
D gene: -
CDR3 protein: CASKGDTNEQYF
CDR3 DNA: TGTGCCAGCAAGGGGGATACGAACGAGCAGTACTTC

clone size: -
V gene: TRBV2
J gene: TRBJ2-7
D gene: -
CDR3 protein: CASSGQLYEQYF
CDR3 DNA: TGTGCCAGCAGTGGACAGCTCTACGAGCAGTACTTC

clone size: -
V gene: TRBV30
J gene: TRBJ2-4
D gene: -
CDR3 protein: CAWSVWGPAKNIQYF
CDR3 DNA: TGTGCCTGGAGTGTGTGGGGCCCAGCCAAAAACATTCAGTACTTC

clone size: -
V gene: TRBV6-6
J gene: TRBJ1-1
D gene: -
CDR3 protein: CASSQQGNTEAFF
CDR3 DNA: TGTGCCAGCAGTCAGCAGGGGAACACTGAAGCTTTCTTT

clone size: -
V gene: TRBV7-2
J gene: TRBJ1-1
D gene: -
CDR3 protein: CASSPDWWNTEAFF
CDR3 DNA: TGTGCCAGCAGCCCGGACTGGTGGAACACTGAAGCTTTCTTT

clone size: -
V gene: TRBV4-1
J gene: TRBJ2-1
D gene: -
CDR3 protein: CASSQDATGLEYNEQFF
CDR3 DNA: TGCGCCAGCAGCCAAGATGCGACAGGACTTGAGTACAATGAGCAGTTCTTC

clone size: -
V gene: TRBV29-1
J gene: TRBJ1-5
D gene: TRBD1
CDR3 protein: CSVRDSNQPQHF
CDR3 DNA: TGCAGCGTCCGGGACAGTAATCAGCCCCAGCATTTT

clone size: -
V gene: TRBV7-6
J gene: TRBJ1-2
D gene: -
CDR3 protein: CASSLIEGQGSGGYTF
CDR3 DNA: TGTGCCAGCAGCCTCATCGAGGGGCAGGGGAGTGGCGGCTACACCTTC

clone size: -
V gene: TRBV6-5
J gene: TRBJ2-1
D gene: -
CDR3 protein: CASSYSPRSSYNEQFF
CDR3 DNA: TGTGCCAGCAGTTACTCGCCTAGGAGCTCCTACAATGAGCAGTTCTTC

clone size: -
V gene: TRBV5-1
J gene: TRBJ2-5
D gene: TRBD2
CDR3 protein: CASSSGGGSIKETQYF
CDR3 DNA: TGCGCCAGCAGCTCGGGAGGCGGGAGTATAAAAGAGACCCAGTACTTC

clone size: -
V gene: TRBV2
J gene: TRBJ1-1
D gene: TRBD1
CDR3 protein: CASSGQGLNTEAFF
CDR3 DNA: TGTGCCAGCAGCGGACAGGGGTTGAACACTGAAGCTTTCTTT

clone size: -
V gene: TRBV28
J gene: TRBJ1-5
D gene: -
CDR3 protein: CASSLLSRNQPQHF
CDR3 DNA: TGTGCCAGCAGTTTATTATCTCGCAATCAGCCCCAGCATTTT

clone size: -
V gene: TRBV13
J gene: TRBJ2-5
D gene: TRBD2
CDR3 protein: CASSLWGLAGDGTQYF
CDR3 DNA: TGTGCCAGCAGCTTATGGGGACTAGCGGGAGACGGGACCCAGTACTTC

clone size: -
V gene: TRBV10-1
J gene: TRBJ2-1
D gene: -
CDR3 protein: CASSDLYNEQFF
CDR3 DNA: TGCGCCAGCAGTGACCTCTACAATGAGCAGTTCTTC

clone size: -
V gene: TRBV10-2
J gene: TRBJ2-1
D gene: TRBD2
CDR3 protein: CASRLTSGANNEQFF
CDR3 DNA: TGCGCCAGCCGATTAACTAGCGGGGCTAACAATGAGCAGTTCTTC

clone size: once
V gene: TRBV4-1
J gene: TRBJ1-5
D gene: TRBD1
CDR3 protein: CASSHTGAPQPQHF
CDR3 DNA: TGCGCCAGCAGCCATACAGGGGCGCCTCAGCCCCAGCATTTT

clone size: -
V gene: TRBV5-5
J gene: TRBJ1-2
D gene: -
CDR3 protein: CASSFGNNYGYTF
CDR3 DNA: TGTGCCAGCAGCTTCGGGAATAACTATGGCTACACCTTC

clone size: -
V gene: TRBV7-2
J gene: TRBJ1-4
D gene: -
CDR3 protein: CASAERRTGWGEKLFF
CDR3 DNA: TGTGCCAGCGCCGAAAGACGAACAGGGTGGGGTGAAAAACTGTTTTTT

clone size: -
V gene: TRBV5-4
J gene: TRBJ2-3
D gene: TRBD1
CDR3 protein: CASSLETPYDRGQTQYF
CDR3 DNA: TGTGCCAGCAGCCTAGAAACCCCATATGACAGGGGGCAAACGCAGTATTTT

clone size: -
V gene: TRBV2
J gene: TRBJ1-5
D gene: TRBD1
CDR3 protein: CASSPTGIHQPQHF
CDR3 DNA: TGTGCCAGCAGCCCGACAGGGATTCATCAGCCCCAGCATTTT

clone size: -
V gene: TRBV5-1
J gene: TRBJ2-6
D gene: TRBD1
CDR3 protein: CASSLGQGSGANVLTF
CDR3 DNA: TGCGCCAGCAGCCTGGGACAGGGCAGTGGGGCCAACGTCCTGACTTTC

clone size: once
V gene: TRBV7-6
J gene: TRBJ2-3
D gene: -
CDR3 protein: CASSLVGDLGKDTQYF
CDR3 DNA: TGTGCCAGCAGCTTAGTCGGAGATTTAGGTAAAGATACGCAGTATTTT

clone size: -
V gene: TRBV27
J gene: TRBJ2-3
D gene: -
CDR3 protein: CASTNGGWSGDTQYF
CDR3 DNA: TGTGCCAGCACCAACGGGGGTTGGTCGGGAGATACGCAGTATTTT

clone size: -
V gene: TRBV5-6
J gene: TRBJ2-5
D gene: -
CDR3 protein: CASSLFAVVYEREETQYF
CDR3 DNA: TGTGCCAGCAGCTTATTTGCCGTGGTCTATGAGCGGGAAGAGACCCAGTACTTC

clone size: -
V gene: TRBV5-1
J gene: TRBJ2-3
D gene: -
CDR3 protein: CASSGDRNTDTQYF
CDR3 DNA: TGCGCCAGCAGCGGCGACAGAAACACAGATACGCAGTATTTT

clone size: -
V gene: TRBV30
J gene: TRBJ1-6
D gene: TRBD1
CDR3 protein: CAWTAPSQGESPLHF
CDR3 DNA: TGTGCCTGGACCGCTCCTTCACAGGGGGAATCACCCCTCCACTTT

clone size: -
V gene: TRBV7-9
J gene: TRBJ1-4
D gene: -
CDR3 protein: CASSLVPGTTNEKLFF
CDR3 DNA: TGTGCCAGCAGCTTAGTTCCGGGAACAACTAATGAAAAACTGTTTTTT

clone size: -
V gene: TRBV7-7
J gene: TRBJ2-7
D gene: TRBD1
CDR3 protein: CASSLGTGDQVQYF
CDR3 DNA: TGTGCCAGCAGCTTAGGGACAGGGGATCAAGTGCAGTACTTC

clone size: -
V gene: TRBV4-1
J gene: TRBJ1-1
D gene: -
CDR3 protein: CASSQGDEAFF
CDR3 DNA: TGCGCCAGCAGCCAAGGAGATGAAGCTTTCTTT

clone size: once
V gene: TRBV5-1
J gene: TRBJ1-1
D gene: -
CDR3 protein: CASSFSDRKEAFF
CDR3 DNA: TGCGCCAGCAGCTTTTCGGACAGAAAAGAAGCTTTCTTT

clone size: -
V gene: TRBV11-2
J gene: TRBJ1-1
D gene: TRBD1
CDR3 protein: CASSWNRGYTEAFF
CDR3 DNA: TGTGCCAGCAGCTGGAACAGGGGTTACACTGAAGCTTTCTTT

clone size: few
V gene: TRBV29-1
J gene: TRBJ1-1
D gene: -
CDR3 protein: CSVDSGTEAFF
CDR3 DNA: TGCAGCGTTGACTCGGGGACTGAAGCTTTCTTT

clone size: -
V gene: TRBV9
J gene: TRBJ2-4
D gene: TRBD1
CDR3 protein: CASSTGTEGNIQYF
CDR3 DNA: TGTGCCAGCAGTACCGGGACAGAGGGCAACATTCAGTACTTC

clone size: once
V gene: TRBV6-5
J gene: TRBJ2-3
D gene: TRBD1
CDR3 protein: CASSYGTGTGDTQYF
CDR3 DNA: TGTGCCAGCAGTTACGGGACAGGGACGGGAGATACGCAGTATTTT

clone size: -
V gene: TRBV5-1
J gene: TRBJ2-3
D gene: TRBD1
CDR3 protein: CASSHGTDGVTDTQYF
CDR3 DNA: TGCGCCAGCAGCCACGGGACAGACGGGGTAACAGATACGCAGTATTTT

clone size: -
V gene: TRBV18
J gene: TRBJ1-2
D gene: -
CDR3 protein: CASSPLSGPEKYGYTF
CDR3 DNA: TGTGCCAGCTCACCACTTTCAGGTCCGGAAAAATATGGCTACACCTTC

clone size: -
V gene: TRBV15
J gene: TRBJ2-7
D gene: TRBD2
CDR3 protein: CATSRELAARYEQYF
CDR3 DNA: TGTGCCACCAGCAGAGAACTAGCGGCCCGGTACGAGCAGTACTTC

clone size: -
V gene: TRBV11-3
J gene: TRBJ2-5
D gene: TRBD2
CDR3 protein: CASSRSLSGTSGDQETQYF
CDR3 DNA: TGTGCCAGCAGCCGATCTCTATCCGGGACTAGCGGGGATCAAGAGACCCAGTACTTC

clone size: -
V gene: TRBV19
J gene: TRBJ1-5
D gene: -
CDR3 protein: CASRETGLSNQPQHF
CDR3 DNA: TGTGCCAGTAGAGAGACCGGACTTAGCAATCAGCCCCAGCATTTT

clone size: -
V gene: TRBV6-5
J gene: TRBJ1-2
D gene: -
CDR3 protein: CASSRDFYGYTF
CDR3 DNA: TGTGCCAGCAGCAGGGACTTCTATGGCTACACCTTC

clone size: -
V gene: TRBV14
J gene: TRBJ1-3
D gene: TRBD1
CDR3 protein: CASSQAQARQGVGSGNTIYF
CDR3 DNA: TGTGCCAGCAGCCAAGCCCAAGCGAGACAGGGTGTGGGATCTGGAAACACCATATATTTT